The TCR beta chain described here comes from a study of blood T cell repertoires in COVID-19 (TCRdb year 2020). With regard to the full study: The collaborator samples originated in the United States, Italy and Spain and spanned the acute and convalescent phases of COVID-19. A freely available public database, intended as a resource for researchers studying the immune response to SARS-CoV-2, is where the repertoires were released. Where available, HLA class I and class II types were taken from metadata supplied by the sample provider and were not determined by assay-based typing. The sample metadata nearly always contained a de-identified subject ID, COVID-19 status, age in years and sex. Subjects who had been exposed to COVID-19, were actively infected with it, or had recovered from it provided the deeply sampled blood TCRbeta repertoires that made up the dataset. The prospective study material was composed of cDNA or gDNA derived from T cells, B-cell-depleted T cells, or PBMCs. Samples came from the ongoing ImmuneRACE study (first 160 participants) plus 1,254 subjects from 6 global collaborators. Study-wide conclusions, independent of this receptor: The quantity of clinical and demographic metadata differed by source and by participant and was supplied without curation.

Whole blood was collected in K2EDTA tubes by collaborating institutions according to the institutions' own protocols. For TCRbeta analysis, collaborators shipped samples in one of three forms: frozen whole blood, isolated PBMCs, or DNA extracted from either of those sample types. Points on this clone: The antigen it recognizes is unknown. Per-base quality was not reported, and no clone a single base away is much larger than it.

The immunoSEQ Assay, a bias-controlled multiplex PCR, was used to amplify TCRbeta CDR3 regions from genomic DNA. The original methods were these. Within the assay, amplification of reference gene primers was used to estimate how many nucleated cells each sample contained. To quantify the absolute abundance of each unique TCRbeta CDR3 rearrangement, sequence reads were collapsed and filtered. For each sample, productive Simpson clonality was calculated as the square root of Simpson's diversity index across productive rearrangements. TCRdb mirrors the immuneACCESS table, restricted to in-frame sequences. Some clones are absent from its copies; in checked studies, under half trace to an unresolved V gene, and the reason for the others is unknown. V, J and clone size derive from that table, while D and trimming were established from the DNA sequence. Across this sample there are over 85,000 clones, with 78% seen only once. The top ten hold about 9% of the sample.

Reading the germline V gene (reference sequence) gives CDR1 SEHNR and CDR2 FQNEAQ. Taken from cysteine to phenylalanine, the CDR3 has 13 residues. Just the 39-base CDR3 DNA is kept, in frame starting at base 1. V and J are truncated by 0 bases and 5 bases respectively, leaving an intervening sequence of 7 bases. The material sequenced was peripheral blood. This receptor was obtained from a man between 60 and 75 years old with active or convalescent COVID-19. The chain couples TRBV7-9 to TRBJ1-1; the D gene is unclear. The sequenced DNA is TGTGCCAGCAGCTTAGCTCCGGTGACTGAAGCTTTCTTT. This yields the protein CASSLAPVTEAFF.